Below are 3 T cell receptor beta chains sequenced from a single sample in a study of spatial heterogeneity in lung cancer. TCRdb used MiXCR to reprocess the 5' RACE reads, holding one entry per CDR3 protein. The table has approximately 92,000 distinct CDR3 sequences, roughly 12% seen once. As for time point: sample taken at primary tumor resection. The study sequenced unsorted whole RNA from tumor, nontumor lung or frozen PBMC. The source was PBMCs, collected at surgery. The receptor source for this set is a male donor with early-stage non-small cell lung cancer.

This chain joins TRBV7-2 and TRBJ1-6; D might be TRBD1 (6 bases). Trimming stripped 4 bases from V and 8 bases from J, with 15 bases between. From germline, CDR1 is SGHTA and CDR2 FQGNSA. The CDR3 loop spans 15 amino acids. CDR3 nucleotides: TGTGCCAGCAGCTGGGGGCTCCCGCGGGATTCACCCCTCCACTTT. This sequence encodes CASSWGLPRDSPLHF.

This clonotype was counted a few times. The V call is TRBV9, the J call TRBJ1-1; D is unresolved. Between the trimmed V and J ends, which lost 0 bases and 6 bases, there was a span of 15 bases. This CDR3 comprises 15 residues. Per the germline V gene, CDR1 is SGDLS and CDR2 is YYNGEE. The CDR3 DNA sequence: TGTGCCAGCAGCGTAGATGGTAGAGTGCCCTCTGAAGCTTTCTTT. Protein product: CASSVDGRVPSEAFF. Combining the CDR3 with reference TRBV9 and TRBJ1-1 gives the whole variable domain DSGVTQTPKHLITATGQRVTLRCSPRSGDLSVYWYQQSLDQGLQFLIQYYNGEERAKGNILERFSAQQFPDLHSELNLSSLELGDSALYFCASSVDGRVPSEAFFGQGTRLTVV.

J is TRBJ2-2 and V is TRBV5-1; the D is unclear. This CDR3 region has 16 residues. Between the trimmed V and J ends, which lost 0 bases and 4 bases, there was a span of 13 bases. Germline assignment: CDR1 SGHRS and CDR2 YFSETQ. CDR3 in DNA: TGCGCCAGCAGCTTGGATGCCAGACCCCTCACCGGGGAGCTGTTTTTT. Its protein is CASSLDARPLTGELFF.